The 5 T cell receptor beta chains given below trace back to one sample, sequenced in a study of blood T cells in healthy people across ages. Together with a sample-barcoded 5' primer, a J-beta primer mix was included in a second PCR lasting about 7 to 11 cycles. Each CDR3 protein gets one entry after TCRdb re-called the 5' RACE reads with MiXCR. The sample lists about 1.5 million distinct CDR3 sequences; about 42% were seen once. The sample consisted of blood. The source is a young woman in good health.

The chain uses TRBV27 and TRBJ2-1, with 10 positions matching TRBD2. The CDR3 is made up of 16 amino acids. Germline V CDR1 and CDR2: MNHEY, SMNVEV (reference sequence). The J segment lost 6 bases and the V segment lost 6 bases, leaving 11 bases of the junction unmatched. CDR3 loop: CASSPNLAGVANEQFF. The CDR3 DNA sequence: TGTGCCAGCAGCCCGAATCTAGCGGGGGTAGCCAATGAGCAGTTCTTC.

With respect to this clonotype: A read error may explain this, as a much larger clone is one base away. The V call is TRBV29-1, the J call TRBJ2-1, with D tentatively TRBD2 (6 bases). Germline loops: CDR1 SQVTM, CDR2 ANQGSEA. The CDR3 has 13 residues. CDR3 amino acids: CSAVGGTYNERFF. Here the CDR3 DNA reads TGCAGCGCAGTGGGAGGAACCTACAATGAGCGGTTCTTC.

This clonotype was seen a handful of times. The chain uses TRBV20-1 and TRBJ2-5; D might be TRBD1 or TRBD2, each matching 5 bases. V was trimmed by 1 base and J by 0 bases, leaving 12 bases between them. The germline V gene encodes CDR1 DFQATT and CDR2 SNEGSKA (reference sequence). The CDR3 covers 15 residues. The CDR3, as DNA: TGCAGTGCTAGAGGTGGGGACGCGGACCAAGAGACCCAGTACTTC. It codes for CSARGGDADQETQYF.

V and J are TRBV6-5 and TRBJ2-1; 7 bases agree with TRBD2. The J segment lost 3 bases and the V segment lost 2 bases, leaving 4 bases of the junction unmatched. The germline CDR1 and CDR2 sequences are MNHEY and SVGAGI. This CDR3 has 15 residues. CDR3 amino acids: CASSYEGGLYNEQFF. CDR3 sequence (DNA): TGTGCCAGCAGTTACGAGGGAGGGCTCTACAATGAGCAGTTCTTC.

The chain is built from TRBV7-2 and TRBJ1-1; a possible D gene is TRBD1 (5 bases). Germline V gives CDR1 SGHTA, CDR2 FQGNSA. Trimming removed 9 bases from V and 0 bases from J, with 14 bases in between. The CDR3 length is 14 residues. For the CDR3, the DNA is TGTGCCAGTCAGGGTCCTACTATGAACACTGAAGCTTTCTTT. Translated, it gives CASQGPTMNTEAFF.